The entry that follows covers one T cell receptor beta chain sequence. J was trimmed by 0 bases and V by 2 bases; bases with no gene match: 7. Looked up from germline, CDR1 is SNHLY and CDR2 is FYNNEI. This CDR3 region has 18 residues. Authors of the study amplified TCR beta CDR3 regions from RNA transcripts. The HTBI primer set was used in a first-round RT-PCR of the TCR CDR3. MiXCR was run by TCRdb on the multiplex PCR reads, yielding one entry per CDR3 protein. The sample includes around 340,000 distinct CDR3 sequences, around a fifth of them seen just once. Patients were excluded for uncontrolled infection, other autoimmune disease, pregnancy or lactation. The sample comes from a study of T cells in Graves' hyperthyroidism and ophthalmopathy.

This TCR came from a woman aged 45-59 years with Graves' hyperthyroidism. Source material: blood. V and J are TRBV2 and TRBJ2-3; TRBD2 agrees at 11 bases. CDR3 residues: CASSEPSGRSSSTDTQYF. The CDR3 DNA is TGTGCCAGCAGTGAACCTAGCGGGAGGTCGAGTAGCACAGATACGCAGTATTTT.